Sequencing of this T cell receptor (beta chain) was carried out in a study of blood T cell repertoires in COVID-19. Study information: Material from acute and convalescent COVID-19 was sourced from the United States, Italy and Spain. PBMCs, B-cell-depleted T cells, or T cells provided the cDNA or gDNA that made up the material.

The length of the CDR3 is 17 residues. Germline V CDR1 and CDR2: SGHTA, FQGNSA. V dropped 0 bases and J dropped 4; count of bases not matched to a gene: 9. In the source study's methods: From reference gene primer amplification, estimates of nucleated cell counts were derived. This table comes from immunoSEQ multiplex PCR, and its TCRdb copy is limited to in-frame clones, with some not included. The V and J calls and clone size are taken from that table; D and trimming were inferred from the DNA. The data show hundreds of thousands of clones, with 88% seen just once and roughly 4% held by the top ten.

This sequence originates from a woman between 50 and 59 years old with active or convalescent COVID-19. The sample was peripheral blood. The J gene is TRBJ2-5, the V gene TRBV7-2; 9 bases align to TRBD2. CDR3 protein: CASSLAKLAGRIETQYF. As DNA, the CDR3 is TGTGCCAGCAGCTTAGCGAAGCTAGCGGGGAGAATAGAGACCCAGTACTTC.